The 23 T cell receptor beta chains in this list originate from one sample, sequenced in a study of T cell clones after liver transplantation. The data were produced by immunoSEQ multiplex PCR, yet TCRdb's version contains in-frame clones alone and is incomplete. The top ten hold around 0.45% of the sample, which has about 85,000 clones, 82% seen once. Specimen: CD4+ T cells from blood, collected approximately 3.5 years after liver transplant. The receptors here all came from a human patient who received a liver transplant. Certain T cells may be donor cells from the graft.

The chain recombines TRBV28 with TRBJ1-5; maybe TRBD1 (5 bases). Trimming removed 6 bases at V and 7 bases at J, with 22 bases between. The CDR3 sequence is 16 residues long. Germline values: CDR1 MDHEN, CDR2 SYDVKM. CDR3 region: CASRTKYRDGGQPQHF. The CDR3 nucleotides are TGTGCCAGCAGAACTAAATACCGGGACGGAGGGCAGCCCCAGCATTTT.

The genes are TRBV20-1 and TRBJ2-3, with D unclear. The CDR3 is 11 amino acids. Germline V gives CDR1 DFQATT, CDR2 SNEGSKA (reference sequence). The germline V and J ends were trimmed by 6 bases and 5 bases, with 9 bases remaining between them. CDR3 coding DNA: TGCAGTGCCGAGGTCGTAGATACGCAGTATTTT. Its protein product is CSAEVVDTQYF.

The chain has TRBV5-1 and TRBJ1-4, with 9 bases matching TRBD1. Germline CDR1 and CDR2: SGHRS and YFSETQ. There are 15 residues in the CDR3. Unmatched junction bases numbered 8, after V lost 4 bases and J lost 7 bases. The CDR3 nucleotides are TGCGCCAGCAGCGCGACGGACAGGGGTCTTGAAAAACTGTTTTTT. It is translated as CASSATDRGLEKLFF.

This clone was counted a few times. The gene calls are TRBV7-9 and TRBJ1-1; D is unresolved. The CDR3 contains 17 residues. The V gene's germline CDR1 is SEHNR and CDR2 FQNEAQ (reference sequence). V lost 4 bases to trimming and J lost 11 bases, with 29 bases between them. In nucleotides, the CDR3 is TGTGCCAGCAGCTATCCCCCACCGGCCGAGGGAAGCGATGGGGCTTTCTTT. This gives the protein CASSYPPPAEGSDGAFF.

This clone has a single count. The chain links TRBV28 to TRBJ1-4; 11 positions agree with TRBD1. Germline values: CDR1 MDHEN, CDR2 SYDVKM. CDR3 length: 19 amino acids. V lost 7 bases and J lost 0; bases outside the gene matches: 13. This CDR3 reads CASNFGQGALASTNEKLFF. In DNA, the CDR3 is TGTGCCAGCAACTTCGGACAGGGGGCTTTAGCGTCAACTAATGAAAAACTGTTTTTT.

The CDR3 here is CASSQEWMTDTQYF. In DNA, the CDR3 is TGCGCCAGCAGCCAAGAGTGGATGACAGATACGCAGTATTTT. The gene calls are TRBV4-3 and TRBJ2-3, with unresolved D. CDR3 length: 14 amino acids. CDR1 and CDR2 (germline): LGHNA, YSLEER. V was clipped by 0 bases and J by 3 bases, with 7 bases between them.

The V call is TRBV28, the J call TRBJ1-3, with a weak D call TRBD1 (5 bases). Trimming removed 5 bases at V and 4 bases at J, with 12 bases between. Germline CDR1 and CDR2: MDHEN and SYDVKM. The CDR3 is made up of 14 amino acids. The CDR3 spells CASSGHLLGNTIYF. DNA for the CDR3: TGTGCCAGCAGTGGACACCTACTCGGAAACACCATATATTTT. Combining the CDR3 with reference TRBV28 and TRBJ1-3 gives the whole variable domain DVKVTQSSRYLVKRTGEKVFLECVQDMDHENMFWYRQDPGLGLRLIYFSYDVKMKEKGDIPEGYSVSREKKERFSLILESASTNQTSMYLCASSGHLLGNTIYFGEGSWLTVV.

The chain employs TRBV28 and TRBJ1-5; D is perhaps TRBD1 (6 bases). The CDR3 runs 14 residues. V lost 8 bases and J lost 4, with 15 bases in between. In germline, CDR1 is MDHEN, CDR2 SYDVKM. CDR3 region: CASRQGMGNQPQHF. The CDR3 nucleotides read TGTGCCAGCCGTCAGGGGATGGGGAATCAGCCCCAGCATTTT.

This clone was counted ten times or more. This chain uses TRBV7-6 with TRBJ2-1, with D possibly TRBD1 on 6 matching bases. Trimming took 1 base from V and 7 from J, leaving 11 bases between them. Germline loops: CDR1 SGHVS, CDR2 FNYEAQ. This CDR3 contains 14 residues. The CDR3, as DNA: TGTGCCAGCAGCTTAGTGGGGGACAAGAATGAGCAGTTCTTC. This translates into CASSLVGDKNEQFF.

V gene TRBV29-1 combines with J gene TRBJ2-5; D gene ambiguous. This CDR3 has 12 residues. Trimming pared 2 bases from V and 4 bases from J, leaving 8 bases between. The germline gives CDR1 SQVTM, CDR2 ANQGSEA. The CDR3 loop is CSVEMLGETQYF. CDR3 bases: TGCAGCGTTGAAATGTTAGGAGAGACCCAGTACTTC.

This chain links TRBV2 with TRBJ1-2; D uncertain. Trimming stripped 3 bases from V and 4 bases from J, with 9 bases between. There are 13 residues in the CDR3. Germline CDR1 SNHLY, CDR2 FYNNEI. CDR3 amino acids: CASSDYSAYGYTF. For the CDR3, the DNA is TGTGCCAGCAGTGATTATTCGGCCTATGGCTACACCTTC.

The rearrangement uses TRBV28 and TRBJ1-2; D unclear. Trimming took 6 bases from V and 0 from J, leaving 11 bases between them. Germline loops: CDR1 MDHEN, CDR2 SYDVKM. The length of the CDR3 is 14 residues. CDR3: CASRAAIPNYGYTF. In nucleotides, the CDR3 is TGTGCCAGCAGAGCAGCCATCCCTAACTATGGCTACACCTTC.

The chain links TRBV5-1 to TRBJ2-1; 8 bases match TRBD1. V was pared by 1 base and J by 6 bases, with 0 bases of the junction left unmatched. The CDR3 extends over 13 amino acids. Per the germline V gene, CDR1 is SGHRS and CDR2 is YFSETQ. The CDR3 spells CASSLTGGNEQFF. Here the CDR3 DNA reads TGCGCCAGCAGCTTGACAGGGGGCAATGAGCAGTTCTTC.

The CDR3 bases are TGTGCCAGCAGTCCCAACCTGTTCGCTAACTATGGCTACACCTTC. This codes for CASSPNLFANYGYTF. This rearrangement joins TRBV28 to TRBJ1-2; D is undetermined. The ends were cut back, 5 bases at V and 0 bases at J, with 13 bases in the middle. Germline CDR1 is MDHEN and CDR2 is SYDVKM. CDR3 length: 15 amino acids.

This chain links TRBV25-1 with TRBJ2-1, with 7 bases that match TRBD2. The CDR3 spans 16 residues. Germline lookup yields CDR1 MGHDK and CDR2 SYGVNS. The V and J ends lost 1 base and 5 bases, in that order; junction bases with no gene match: 8. CDR3 nucleotides: TGTGCCAGCAGTGAATTAGGGGCTAGCGGCCACAATGAGCAGTTCTTC. Encoded protein: CASSELGASGHNEQFF.

The chain carries TRBV28 and TRBJ1-1; D gene uncertain. The CDR3 totals 12 residues. V lost 5 bases and J 3 bases, leaving 7 bases between the germline ends. Germline loops: CDR1 MDHEN, CDR2 SYDVKM. For the CDR3, the DNA is TGTGCCAGCAGTACCAGACACACTGAAGCTTTCTTT. Protein: CASSTRHTEAFF. Variable domain in full (rest from reference TRBV28 and TRBJ1-1): DVKVTQSSRYLVKRTGEKVFLECVQDMDHENMFWYRQDPGLGLRLIYFSYDVKMKEKGDIPEGYSVSREKKERFSLILESASTNQTSMYLCASSTRHTEAFFGQGTRLTVV.

This chain links TRBV28 with TRBJ2-1; 7 bases agree with TRBD1. The CDR3 covers 15 residues. The junction had 1 base not matched to a gene; V was cut back by 2 bases and J by 0 bases. The germline CDR1 and CDR2 sequences are MDHEN and SYDVKM. CDR3 nucleotides: TGTGCCAGCAGTTTAGGGACAGCCTCCTACAATGAGCAGTTCTTC. It is translated as CASSLGTASYNEQFF.

The chain recombines TRBV5-1 with TRBJ2-1; the D is unclear. The CDR3 totals 15 residues. Germline V gene sequence: CDR1 SGHRS, CDR2 YFSETQ. Trimming took 0 bases from V and 0 from J, leaving 7 bases between them. The CDR3 here is CASSLGLSSYNEQFF. CDR3 in DNA: TGCGCCAGCAGCTTGGGGCTGAGCTCCTACAATGAGCAGTTCTTC.

V is TRBV10-2 and J is TRBJ1-5; D not resolved. Per the germline V gene, CDR1 is WSHSY and CDR2 is SAAADI. This CDR3 is 13 amino acids long. The ends were cut back, 0 bases at V and 3 bases at J, with 3 bases in the middle. CDR3 sequence: CASSESFNQPQHF. In nucleotides, the CDR3 is TGCGCCAGCAGTGAGTCCTTCAATCAGCCCCAGCATTTT.

This chain links TRBV29-1 with TRBJ2-3; 8 bases align to TRBD1. V shed 4 bases and J 4 bases; nucleotides not matched to a gene: 7. This CDR3 is 14 amino acids long. The germline CDR1 and CDR2 sequences are SQVTM and ANQGSEA. The CDR3 loop is CSVGAGGEADTQYF. The CDR3 nucleotides read TGCAGCGTTGGGGCAGGGGGCGAAGCAGATACGCAGTATTTT.

This rearrangement joins TRBV28 to TRBJ1-4; D perhaps matches TRBD1 (5 bases). Germline CDR1 and CDR2: MDHEN and SYDVKM. Trimming took off 4 bases at V and 2 bases at J, with 14 bases between the two ends. The CDR3 is 16 amino acids. The CDR3 region has the DNA TGTGCCAGCAGTTCCGGGGGAAGTTGGACTAATGAAAAACTGTTTTTT. Translated, it gives CASSSGGSWTNEKLFF. The full variable domain, rest sourced from reference TRBV28 and TRBJ1-4, is DVKVTQSSRYLVKRTGEKVFLECVQDMDHENMFWYRQDPGLGLRLIYFSYDVKMKEKGDIPEGYSVSREKKERFSLILESASTNQTSMYLCASSSGGSWTNEKLFFGSGTQLSVL.

The V gene is TRBV30, the J gene TRBJ1-5; D is unresolved. The CDR3 loop spans 15 amino acids. Germline V gene sequence: CDR1 GTSNPN, CDR2 SVGIG (reference sequence). Deletions cut 3 bases from V and 2 bases from J, with 14 bases between. CDR3 sequence (DNA): TGTGCCTGGAGCGCGGCCTCCGGAGGCAATCAGCCCCAGCATTTT. Its translation: CAWSAASGGNQPQHF.

For the CDR3, the DNA is TGTGCCAGCTCACCTGTCCTGCTCTCTGGAAACACCATATATTTT. It specifies CASSPVLLSGNTIYF. The rearrangement links TRBV18 to TRBJ1-3; no reliable D call. There are 15 residues in the CDR3. Germline CDR1 KGHSH, CDR2 LQKENI. Trimming took 3 bases from V and 0 from J, leaving 9 bases between them.